Each of the 7 T cell receptor beta chains below was sequenced from the same sample in a study of identical twins. TCRdb re-analysed the 5' RACE reads in MiXCR, keeping a single row per CDR3 protein. The sample records 450,000 or so distinct CDR3 sequences, 14% being singletons. These data also featured in a second study, about yellow fever vaccine responses in identical twins.

Sequenced: CD4+ T cells sorted from blood. These receptors came from a woman aged 18-29 years in good health.

The CDR3 loop reads CASSTPQRNTEAFF. The CDR3 DNA reads as TGTGCCAGCAGCACCCCACAGAGGAACACTGAAGCTTTCTTT. This sequence joins TRBV7-2 and TRBJ1-1; D gene uncertain. There are 14 residues in the CDR3. With 5 bases removed from V and 1 base from J, the gap between germline ends came to 11 bases. Germline V gene sequence: CDR1 SGHTA, CDR2 FQGNSA.

The chain combines TRBV28 with TRBJ2-7; weak D call: TRBD2 (5 bases). The germline V gene has CDR1 MDHEN and CDR2 SYDVKM. V gave up 4 bases and J gave up 3 bases, with 13 bases separating them. The CDR3 sequence is 14 residues long. The CDR3 DNA sequence: TGTGCCAGCAGTTCCGCGGGCTACCTCTACGAGCAGTACTTC. Protein product: CASSSAGYLYEQYF.

The rearrangement uses TRBV24-1 and TRBJ2-4; the match to TRBD2 covers 11 bases. The CDR3 runs 14 residues. Germline-derived CDR1 and CDR2 are KGHDR and SFDVKD. The ends lost 4 bases at V and 9 bases at J; junction bases unmatched: 4. CDR3 nucleotide sequence: TGTGCCACCAGTGACACTCTAGCGGGAGGCATTCAGTACTTC. It specifies CATSDTLAGGIQYF.

The V and J genes are TRBV2 and TRBJ2-2; 8 bases map to TRBD2. The CDR3 consists of 15 residues. V lost 6 bases and J lost 5; bases outside the gene matches: 8. CDR1 is SNHLY and CDR2 is FYNNEI in the germline V gene. CDR3 protein: CASSPSGSSTGELFF. The CDR3 DNA reads as TGTGCCAGCAGCCCGAGCGGGAGTTCTACCGGGGAGCTGTTTTTT.

At least ten counts were recorded for this clonotype. The chain uses TRBV11-1 and TRBJ2-1; 7 bases are shared with TRBD1. The CDR3 has 19 amino acids. Germline CDR1 SGHAT, CDR2 FQDESV (reference sequence). V lost 5 bases and J lost 0; bases outside the gene matches: 16. The chain's CDR3 is CASSPRVITGVSSYNEQFF. The DNA for the CDR3 is TGTGCCAGCAGCCCGAGGGTGATTACAGGGGTCAGCTCCTACAATGAGCAGTTCTTC.

In this sample, this clonotype turned up a few times. V is TRBV3-1 and J is TRBJ2-5, with D perhaps assigned TRBD1 or TRBD2 (5 bases each). The germline V and J ends were trimmed by 5 bases and 4 bases, with 17 bases remaining between them. Germline lookup yields CDR1 LGHDT and CDR2 YNNKEL (reference sequence). CDR3 length: 15 amino acids. CDR3 region: CASSFREGRGETQYF. The CDR3 region has the DNA TGTGCCAGCAGCTTCAGAGAGGGACGGGGAGAGACCCAGTACTTC.

This clonotype turned up a few times. This chain uses TRBV28 with TRBJ1-2, with D possibly TRBD1 on 6 matching bases. This CDR3 has 12 residues. Germline V gene data show CDR1 as MDHEN and CDR2 as SYDVKM. The CDR3 region has the DNA TGTGCGGTCGGTAGAGGGGGCTATGGCTACACCTTC. Protein: CAVGRGGYGYTF.